This T cell receptor beta chain is from a study of blood T cell repertoires in COVID-19. Study overall: Samples of COVID-19 (acute and convalescent) were obtained from the United States, Italy and Spain.

The sample holds one count of this clone. TCRdb's copy holds only in-frame clones and misses some; the assay was immunoSEQ multiplex PCR. The sample has about 400,000 clones, around 86% seen once. This TCR came from a human donor in a cohort sampled during active COVID-19. Source material: peripheral blood.

The CDR3 DNA is TGCGCCAGCAGCCCACAGGGGGCTAGCGGGAGTTTGGGCACAGATACGCAGTATTTT. It is translated as CASSPQGASGSLGTDTQYF. The V and J genes are TRBV4-1 and TRBJ2-3, with D possibly TRBD2 on 10 matching bases. The CDR3 consists of 19 residues. Looked up from germline, CDR1 is MGHRA and CDR2 is YSYEKL. Deletions cut 4 bases from V and 1 base from J, with 24 bases between.